This T cell receptor (beta chain) was identified during a study of blood T cells in healthy people across ages. In the case of this clonotype: Its antigen remains unidentified.

Next came a second PCR, run for about 6 to 12 cycles, which used a sample-barcoded 5' primer along with a J-beta primer mix. Each cDNA molecule, via a template-switch adaptor with 12 random nucleotides, was tagged. TCRdb analysed the 5' RACE reads with MiXCR anew, one entry per CDR3 protein. Among hundreds of thousands of distinct CDR3 sequences listed, about half were seen once. General observations from the study: Diversity was estimated from one million T cells, and these estimates were considered underestimates.

V lost 9 bases and J lost 3; bases outside the gene matches: 12. This CDR3 contains 15 residues. The germline V gene encodes CDR1 MNHEY and CDR2 SVGEGT. The chain is built from TRBV6-2 or TRBV6-3 and TRBJ2-7; 9 bases are shared with TRBD1. Sequencing was done on a sample of blood. This TCR was sampled from a man aged 80 or over in good health. CDR3 loop: CASSRTGATVYEQYF. CDR3 sequence (DNA): TGTGCCAGTAGTAGGACAGGGGCAACTGTCTACGAGCAGTACTTC.